Presented here are 19 T cell receptor beta chains from one specimen sequenced in a study of a mutant IDH1 vaccine in newly diagnosed glioma. Time point of the sample: baseline, week 1 (first vaccination visit). The treatment was: pre-vaccination baseline after standard-of-care therapy. TCRdb's table, derived via immunoSEQ multiplex PCR, lists solely in-frame clones and lacks some. This table holds 65,000 to 70,000 clones, around 86% found once. The source was PBMCs, collected from a glioma patient treated with radiotherapy, temozolomide or both. These receptors all stem from a man aged 25 to 40 with glioma.

This chain joins TRBV11-3 and TRBJ2-5, with no clear D. The CDR3 sequence is 14 residues long. V lost 5 bases and J 5 bases, leaving 15 bases between the germline ends. Germline assignment: CDR1 SGHNT and CDR2 YENEEA. This CDR3 reads CASSPPGLGETQYF. CDR3 sequence (DNA): TGTGCCAGCAGCCCACCCGGCCTGGGGGAGACCCAGTACTTC. Filled out from reference TRBV11-3 and TRBJ2-5, the complete variable domain reads EAGVVQSPRYKIIEKKQPVAFWCNPISGHNTLYWYLQNLGQGPELLIRYENEEAVDDSQLPKDRFSAERLKGVDSTLKIQPAELGDSAVYLCASSPPGLGETQYFGPGTRLLVL.

The chain links TRBV27 to TRBJ2-3; D perhaps matches TRBD2 (7 bases). With 6 bases removed from V and 8 bases from J, the gap between germline ends came to 15 bases. CDR1 and CDR2 from the germline V gene are MNHEY and SMNVEV (reference sequence). This CDR3 region has 13 residues. For the CDR3, the DNA is TGTGCCAGCAGACGGGGGGCCGTGGGTACGCAGTATTTT. Amino acid sequence: CASRRGAVGTQYF.

This chain connects TRBV14 to TRBJ1-2, with 8 bases identical to TRBD1. With 2 bases clipped from V and 8 bases from J, the junction kept 4 bases outside the gene matches. The CDR3 sequence is 13 residues long. Germline CDR1 is SGHDN and CDR2 is FVKESK. DNA for the CDR3: TGTGCCAGCAGCCAACGGACAGGGCCCGGCTACACCTTC. The encoded protein is CASSQRTGPGYTF.

The chain combines TRBV29-1 with TRBJ2-2, with D perhaps being TRBD1 or TRBD2 (6 bases each). Germline V gene sequence: CDR1 SQVTM, CDR2 ANQGSEA. The V end was cut by 5 bases, the J end by 2 bases, with 12 bases between. This CDR3 comprises 14 residues. As DNA, the CDR3 is TGCAGCGTTCCTAGGGGGGCAAACACCGGGGAGCTGTTTTTT. Its protein product is CSVPRGANTGELFF.

The chain employs TRBV28 and TRBJ1-5; 9 bases are shared with TRBD1. Germline CDR1 reads MDHEN; CDR2 reads SYDVKM. The V and J ends lost 3 bases and 3 bases, in that order; junction bases with no gene match: 9. The length of the CDR3 is 17 residues. The CDR3 DNA follows: TGTGCCAGCAGTTTCGTCTGGGGACAGGGCCCCAATCAGCCCCAGCATTTT. This encodes CASSFVWGQGPNQPQHF.

V gene TRBV7-6 combines with J gene TRBJ2-7; D may be TRBD2 (5 bases). This CDR3 contains 13 residues. V was clipped by 1 base and J by 7 bases, with 11 bases between them. The germline V gene has CDR1 SGHVS and CDR2 FNYEAQ. CDR3 sequence reads: CASSLGTEGEQYF. For the CDR3, the DNA is TGTGCCAGCAGCTTAGGAACCGAGGGAGAGCAGTACTTC. Drawing the rest from reference TRBV7-6 and TRBJ2-7, the complete variable domain is GAGVSQSPRYKVTKRGQDVALRCDPISGHVSLYWYRQALGQGPEFLTYFNYEAQQDKSGLPNDRFSAERPEGSISTLTIQRTEQRDSAMYRCASSLGTEGEQYFGPGTRLTVT.

The V call is TRBV9, the J call TRBJ1-3, with 7 bases that match TRBD1. J was trimmed by 3 bases and V by 3 bases; bases with no gene match: 9. In germline, CDR1 is SGDLS, CDR2 YYNGEE. The CDR3 spans 16 residues. CDR3 amino acids: CASSAYMTGSGNTIYF. CDR3 coding DNA: TGTGCCAGCAGCGCCTACATGACAGGGAGTGGAAACACCATATATTTT.

The chain employs TRBV25-1 and TRBJ2-1; 10 positions agree with TRBD2. The CDR3 covers 15 residues. Germline CDR1 MGHDK, CDR2 SYGVNS. V was pared by 5 bases and J by 7 bases, with 8 bases of the junction left unmatched. CDR3 sequence reads: CASSRSGGAGNEQFF. The CDR3, as DNA: TGTGCCAGCAGTCGAAGCGGGGGGGCCGGGAATGAGCAGTTCTTC.

This clone has a handful of counts. The chain has TRBV29-1 and TRBJ1-1; 8 bases align to TRBD1. CDR1 SQVTM and CDR2 ANQGSEA come from the germline V gene. The CDR3 has 13 amino acids. The V gene end was trimmed by 6 bases and the J gene end by 1 base; junction bases not matched to a gene: 4. CDR3 protein: CSVLTGENTEAFF. The CDR3 bases are TGCAGCGTATTGACAGGGGAGAACACTGAAGCTTTCTTT.

V gene TRBV9 combines with J gene TRBJ2-2, with 14 bases identical to TRBD2. CDR3 size: 18 residues. The V and J ends lost 0 bases and 4 bases, in that order; junction bases with no gene match: 5. Germline V gene sequence: CDR1 SGDLS, CDR2 YYNGEE. The chain's CDR3 is CASSVGLGLAGVTGELFF. The CDR3 nucleotides read TGTGCCAGCAGCGTAGGCCTGGGACTAGCGGGGGTCACCGGGGAGCTGTTTTTT.

This clone occurred a few times. The chain carries TRBV30 and TRBJ1-5, with D maybe TRBD1 (5 bases). The CDR3 runs 15 residues. V was clipped by 1 base and J by 0 bases, with 10 bases between them. From germline, CDR1 is GTSNPN and CDR2 SVGIG (reference sequence). CDR3 nucleotide sequence: TGTGCCTGGAGTGGGGGGACCTATAGCAATCAGCCCCAGCATTTT. Residues: CAWSGGTYSNQPQHF. The variable domain in full, with the rest retrieved from reference TRBV30 and TRBJ1-5, is SQTIHQWPATLVQPVGSPLSLECTVEGTSNPNLYWYRQAAGRGLQLLFYSVGIGQISSEVPQNLSASRPQDRQFILSSKKLLLSDSGFYLCAWSGGTYSNQPQHFGDGTRLSIL.

This sequence joins TRBV7-2 and TRBJ2-6; TRBD2 matches at 7 bases. V gave up 8 bases and J gave up 5 bases; unmatched junction bases: 9. Germline values: CDR1 SGHTA, CDR2 FQGNSA. CDR3 length equals 15 residues. The CDR3 reads CASPESGEWANVLTF. In DNA form, the CDR3 reads TGTGCCAGCCCGGAGAGCGGGGAATGGGCCAACGTCCTGACTTTC.

V and J are TRBV6-5 and TRBJ2-7, with 9 nucleotides matching TRBD1. CDR3 length: 14 residues. CDR1 and CDR2 from the germline V gene are MNHEY and SVGAGI. Germline trimming cut 2 bases from V and 7 bases from J; bases unmatched to any gene: 6. CDR3 DNA sequence: TGTGCCAGCAGTTACCGGACAGGGGTCGGGGAGCAGTACTTC. It encodes CASSYRTGVGEQYF.

V usage is TRBV19 and J usage is TRBJ2-1, with TRBD2 identical over 7 bases. The CDR3 extends over 13 amino acids. Trimming took 6 bases from V and 8 from J; bases not matched to a gene: 7. Germline values: CDR1 LNHDA, CDR2 SQIVND (reference sequence). CDR3 sequence: CASSMAAGDEQFF. CDR3 in DNA: TGTGCCAGTAGCATGGCCGCGGGGGATGAGCAGTTCTTC.

The chain recombines TRBV27 with TRBJ1-1, with no clear D. This CDR3 comprises 15 residues. With 4 bases removed from V and 5 bases from J, the gap between germline ends came to 17 bases. Germline V CDR1 and CDR2: MNHEY, SMNVEV (reference sequence). Written as DNA, the CDR3 is TGTGCCAGCAGTTCGACCCGGACGGGCCGTACTGAAGCTTTCTTT. Its protein is CASSSTRTGRTEAFF.

V is TRBV27 and J is TRBJ2-3; the D gene is possibly TRBD1 (6 bases). The CDR3 consists of 15 residues. CDR1 and CDR2 (germline): MNHEY, SMNVEV (reference sequence). V lost 5 bases to trimming and J lost 4 bases, with 16 bases between them. CDR3: CASSKQGIIPDTQYF. The CDR3, as DNA: TGTGCCAGCAGTAAACAGGGAATCATTCCAGATACGCAGTATTTT.

The gene calls are TRBV19 and TRBJ1-1; D gene ambiguous. V gave up 3 bases and J gave up 1 base, with 6 bases separating them. This CDR3 is 13 amino acids long. Germline V gives CDR1 LNHDA, CDR2 SQIVND (reference sequence). The CDR3 DNA sequence: TGTGCCAGTAGTATGAAGGCGAACACTGAAGCTTTCTTT. This sequence encodes CASSMKANTEAFF.

This rearrangement joins TRBV10-1 to TRBJ1-3, with D unresolved. This CDR3 has 16 residues. The V gene's germline CDR1 is WNHNN and CDR2 SYGVQD (reference sequence). V shed 0 bases and J shed 4 bases, with 13 bases lying between them. The CDR3 region is CASSESRRNRGNTIYF. CDR3 nucleotide sequence: TGCGCCAGCAGTGAGTCGCGGAGGAATCGGGGAAACACCATATATTTT.

The chain is built from TRBV28 and TRBJ2-7; maybe TRBD1 (5 bases). V lost 2 bases and J 5 bases, leaving 16 bases between the germline ends. The CDR3 runs to 15 residues. Germline CDR1 reads MDHEN; CDR2 reads SYDVKM. CDR3 in amino acids: CASSLAQQAVHEQYF. The CDR3, as DNA: TGTGCCAGCAGTTTAGCCCAACAGGCCGTCCACGAGCAGTACTTC.